Below, 24 T cell receptor beta chains from the same sample are listed, as sequenced in a study of blood T cell repertoires in COVID-19. Some clones are missing from TCRdb's copy, which holds only in-frame ones; the method was immunoSEQ multiplex PCR. The data hold 350,000 to 400,000 clones, with about 89% observed a single time. Sequencing was done on a sample of peripheral blood. The receptors originated from a woman aged 25 to 39 with COVID-19, enrolled during active disease.

This clone was picked up one time. The V call is TRBV30, the J call TRBJ2-3; D is possibly TRBD2 (6 bases). Germline CDR1 and CDR2: GTSNPN and SVGIG (reference sequence). V was cut by 2 bases and J by 2 bases, with 17 bases left in between. The CDR3 consists of 16 residues. CDR3: CAWSLRPGLVTDTQYF. The CDR3 nucleotides read TGTGCCTGGAGTTTACGCCCGGGACTCGTCACAGATACGCAGTATTTT. Together with reference TRBV30 and TRBJ2-3, the CDR3 gives the full variable domain: SQTIHQWPATLVQPVGSPLSLECTVEGTSNPNLYWYRQAAGRGLQLLFYSVGIGQISSEVPQNLSASRPQDRQFILSSKKLLLSDSGFYLCAWSLRPGLVTDTQYFGPGTRLTVL.

This rearrangement joins TRBV7-9 to TRBJ1-1; a weak D match, TRBD1 (5 bases). This CDR3 spans 14 amino acids. Germline V CDR1 and CDR2: SEHNR, FQNEAQ (reference sequence). V was clipped by 1 base and J by 7 bases, with 13 bases between them. The CDR3 here is CASSLVGGTNEAFF. The CDR3 nucleotides are TGTGCCAGCAGCTTAGTCGGGGGAACTAATGAAGCTTTCTTT.

The chain joins TRBV5-6 to TRBJ2-4, with D hard to call. With 2 bases removed from V and 9 bases from J, the gap between germline ends came to 15 bases. Germline assignment: CDR1 SGHDT and CDR2 YYEEEE. CDR3 length equals 14 residues. The CDR3 DNA reads TGTGCCAGCAGCTTTCCAACTAATTCCGGCATTCAGTACTTC. It translates to CASSFPTNSGIQYF.

This clone was recorded a few times. The CDR3 DNA follows: TGTGCCAGCAGTAGGTCGGACAGGTGGGTCGAGCAGTACTTC. Its protein is CASSRSDRWVEQYF. The gene calls are TRBV2 and TRBJ2-7; 7 bases match TRBD1. Germline CDR1 is SNHLY and CDR2 is FYNNEI. Trimming removed 5 bases from V and 6 bases from J; junction bases left unmatched: 10. There are 14 residues in the CDR3. Together with reference TRBV2 and TRBJ2-7, the CDR3 gives the full variable domain: EPEVTQTPSHQVTQMGQEVILRCVPISNHLYFYWYRQILGQKVEFLVSFYNNEISEKSEIFDDQFSVERPDGSNFTLKIRSTKLEDSAMYFCASSRSDRWVEQYFGPGTRLTVT.

This clone was recorded a few times. V is TRBV7-2 and J is TRBJ1-5; D remains unclear. Per the germline V gene, CDR1 is SGHTA and CDR2 is FQGNSA. Trimming took 4 bases from V and 6 from J, leaving 10 bases between them. CDR3 size: 13 residues. The CDR3 region has the DNA TGTGCCAGCAGCTACCCGGGGTCTCAGCCCCAGCATTTT. It encodes CASSYPGSQPQHF. Using reference TRBV7-2 and TRBJ1-5 for the parts outside the CDR3, the full variable domain is GAGVSQSPSNKVTEKGKDVELRCDPISGHTALYWYRQSLGQGLEFLIYFQGNSAPDKSGLPSDRFSAERTGGSVSTLTIQRTQQEDSAVYLCASSYPGSQPQHFGDGTRLSIL.

This clone was counted at least ten times. The gene calls are TRBV19 and TRBJ2-1; 11 bases fit TRBD2. The CDR3 spans 16 residues. J lost 9 bases, V lost 4 bases, and 11 bases had no gene match. Germline CDR1 reads LNHDA; CDR2 reads SQIVND (reference sequence). In DNA form, the CDR3 reads TGTGCCAGTAGTAGGGTTTTAGCGGGAGGGCCGGGTGAGCAGTTCTTC. It is translated as CASSRVLAGGPGEQFF. Full variable domain (missing parts from reference TRBV19 and TRBJ2-1): DGGITQSPKYLFRKEGQNVTLSCEQNLNHDAMYWYRQDPGQGLRLIYYSQIVNDFQKGDIAEGYSVSREKKESFPLTVTSAQKNPTAFYLCASSRVLAGGPGEQFFGPGTRLTVL.

The chain has TRBV24-1 and TRBJ1-3; 7 bases fit TRBD1. The CDR3 covers 14 residues. V lost 3 bases, J lost 4 bases, and 2 bases stayed unmatched. Germline CDR1 reads KGHDR; CDR2 reads SFDVKD. CDR3 bases: TGTGCCACCAGTGATACAGGGGACGGAAACACCATATATTTT. This translates into CATSDTGDGNTIYF.

This chain joins TRBV28 and TRBJ2-5; D call uncertain. V was pared by 3 bases and J by 1 base, with 6 bases between. Germline-derived CDR1 and CDR2 are MDHEN and SYDVKM. The CDR3 loop spans 13 amino acids. The CDR3 DNA reads as TGTGCCAGCAGTTTGACACCCCAAGAGACCCAGTACTTC. It is translated as CASSLTPQETQYF. The variable domain in full, completed from reference TRBV28 and TRBJ2-5, reads DVKVTQSSRYLVKRTGEKVFLECVQDMDHENMFWYRQDPGLGLRLIYFSYDVKMKEKGDIPEGYSVSREKKERFSLILESASTNQTSMYLCASSLTPQETQYFGPGTRLLVL.

The DNA for the CDR3 is TGTGCCAGCGCCAACACAGGGGGGGGCACTGAAGCTTTCTTT. Protein: CASANTGGGTEAFF. The genes are TRBV6-5 and TRBJ1-1, with TRBD1 identical over 8 bases. Per the germline V gene, CDR1 is MNHEY and CDR2 is SVGAGI. The CDR3 is 14 residues long. Trimming took 8 bases from V and 4 from J; bases not matched to a gene: 9.

The CDR3 region is CASSEPGGGSQNNEQFF. The CDR3 bases are TGTGCCAGCAGTGAACCCGGGGGAGGCAGCCAGAACAATGAGCAGTTCTTC. This chain uses TRBV6-1 with TRBJ2-1; tentative D call: TRBD2 (6 bases). This CDR3 spans 17 amino acids. Germline CDR1 MNHNS, CDR2 SASEGT. Trimming left V 2 bases short and J 5 bases short, with 19 bases between.

This clone was found once. V and J are TRBV28 and TRBJ2-1, with D perhaps TRBD2 (5 bases). Trimming pared 10 bases from V and 0 bases from J, leaving 13 bases between. Germline V gives CDR1 MDHEN, CDR2 SYDVKM. CDR3 size: 14 residues. The CDR3 loop is CATALGSSYNEQFF. DNA for the CDR3: TGTGCCACCGCACTTGGGAGCTCCTACAATGAGCAGTTCTTC. Combining the CDR3 with reference TRBV28 and TRBJ2-1 gives the whole variable domain DVKVTQSSRYLVKRTGEKVFLECVQDMDHENMFWYRQDPGLGLRLIYFSYDVKMKEKGDIPEGYSVSREKKERFSLILESASTNQTSMYLCATALGSSYNEQFFGPGTRLTVL.

The chain has TRBV6-5 and TRBJ2-1, with D perhaps matching TRBD2 (5 bases). V dropped 0 bases and J dropped 8 bases, with 17 bases sitting between them. The CDR3 runs to 16 residues. Looked up from germline, CDR1 is MNHEY and CDR2 is SVGAGI. The CDR3 sequence: CASSYSRGGLKDEQFF. For the CDR3, the DNA is TGTGCCAGCAGTTACTCGAGAGGCGGGCTCAAGGATGAGCAGTTCTTC.

The chain combines TRBV11-2 with TRBJ1-2; 12 nucleotides align to TRBD1. CDR1 is SGHAT, CDR2 FQNNGV, per germline. The length of the CDR3 is 14 residues. V dropped 0 bases and J dropped 11; count of bases not matched to a gene: 4. The CDR3 protein is CASSLDLGQGAYTF. In DNA, the CDR3 is TGTGCCAGCAGCTTAGATCTGGGACAGGGGGCTTACACCTTC.

The chain links TRBV19 to TRBJ1-1; TRBD1 matches at 9 bases. In germline, CDR1 is LNHDA, CDR2 SQIVND (reference sequence). V shed 6 bases and J 5 bases; nucleotides not matched to a gene: 7. The CDR3 is 14 amino acids. CDR3 protein: CASSLTGGETEAFF. As DNA, the CDR3 is TGTGCCAGTAGCCTAACAGGGGGCGAGACTGAAGCTTTCTTT.

V gene TRBV24-1 combines with J gene TRBJ2-3; 10 bases match TRBD2. The CDR3 totals 19 residues. Germline CDR1 and CDR2: KGHDR and SFDVKD. J lost 4 bases, V lost 3 bases, and 15 bases had no gene match. The CDR3 DNA reads TGTGCCACCAGTGATCCGCCCGGAGGGGCTAGCGGGAGTTCAGATACGCAGTATTTT. As protein: CATSDPPGGASGSSDTQYF.

The V call is TRBV11-3, the J call TRBJ2-1, with 7 bases aligning to TRBD1. There are 15 residues in the CDR3. Trimming cost V 5 bases and J 0 bases; bases outside gene matches: 4. Per the germline V gene, CDR1 is SGHNT and CDR2 is YENEEA. The chain's CDR3 is CASSQRQGSYNEQFF. The DNA of the CDR3 is TGTGCCAGCAGCCAGCGACAGGGCTCCTACAATGAGCAGTTCTTC. The complete variable domain, with remaining parts taken from reference TRBV11-3 and TRBJ2-1, reads EAGVVQSPRYKIIEKKQPVAFWCNPISGHNTLYWYLQNLGQGPELLIRYENEEAVDDSQLPKDRFSAERLKGVDSTLKIQPAELGDSAVYLCASSQRQGSYNEQFFGPGTRLTVL.

This chain connects TRBV2 to TRBJ2-5; no clear D gene. Germline V CDR1 and CDR2: SNHLY, FYNNEI. This CDR3 comprises 12 residues. The V end lost 6 bases, the J end lost 4 bases, and 9 bases lay between the germline ends. The CDR3 sequence is CASRSPAETQYF. The CDR3 nucleotides read TGTGCCAGCAGGAGTCCCGCAGAGACCCAGTACTTC. Full variable domain (remainder filled in from reference TRBV2 and TRBJ2-5): EPEVTQTPSHQVTQMGQEVILRCVPISNHLYFYWYRQILGQKVEFLVSFYNNEISEKSEIFDDQFSVERPDGSNFTLKIRSTKLEDSAMYFCASRSPAETQYFGPGTRLLVL.

The rearrangement joins TRBV4-3 to TRBJ1-4; 8 bases line up with TRBD1. V dropped 4 bases and J dropped 4; count of bases not matched to a gene: 5. CDR3 size: 15 residues. Germline values: CDR1 LGHNA, CDR2 YSLEER. For the CDR3, the DNA is TGCGCCAGCAGCCCGGACAGGGATCATAATGAAAAACTGTTTTTT. It is translated as CASSPDRDHNEKLFF.

The chain links TRBV7-9 to TRBJ1-3; 7 nucleotides line up with TRBD1. Looked up from germline, CDR1 is SEHNR and CDR2 is FQNEAQ (reference sequence). The CDR3 is 16 amino acids. V lost 5 bases to trimming and J lost 1 base; unmatched junction nucleotides: 8. CDR3 nucleotides: TGTGCCAGCAGCGCACAGGGGAGGATGTCTGGAAACACCATATATTTT. Its protein product is CASSAQGRMSGNTIYF.

This clone was counted only a few times. The chain recombines TRBV24-1 with TRBJ2-5, with TRBD1 as a possible D gene (6 bases). The V gene's germline CDR1 is KGHDR and CDR2 SFDVKD. V was clipped by 1 base and J by 6 bases, with 17 bases between them. This CDR3 is built from 16 residues. The CDR3 is CATSDFEGWGRKTQYF. The DNA for the CDR3 is TGTGCCACCAGTGATTTTGAGGGATGGGGGCGAAAGACCCAGTACTTC.

The chain carries TRBV5-1 and TRBJ2-7; a weak D match, TRBD2 (5 bases). There are 15 residues in the CDR3. V lost 0 bases and J 1 base, leaving 11 bases between the germline ends. Germline assignment: CDR1 SGHRS and CDR2 YFSETQ. CDR3 DNA sequence: TGCGCCAGCAGCTTGGCCTCGCTAGCATCCTACGAGCAGTACTTC. This sequence encodes CASSLASLASYEQYF.

The V gene is TRBV4-3, the J gene TRBJ1-2; 8 bases agree with TRBD1. The germline V gene encodes CDR1 LGHNA and CDR2 YSLEER. CDR3 length equals 15 residues. J gave up 3 bases and V 2 bases, and 5 bases lay outside the gene matches. CDR3 residues: CASSQYRGDDYGYTF. Written as DNA, the CDR3 is TGCGCCAGCAGCCAATACAGGGGGGACGACTATGGCTACACCTTC.

The V gene is TRBV4-1, the J gene TRBJ2-1; weak D call: TRBD1 (5 bases). Trimming took 3 bases from V and 6 from J, leaving 18 bases between them. The CDR3 loop spans 16 amino acids. The germline V gene has CDR1 MGHRA and CDR2 YSYEKL. The DNA of the CDR3 is TGCGCCAGCAGCCACCCGACAGCATCTACCGGCAATGAGCAGTTCTTC. Its translation is CASSHPTASTGNEQFF.

This clone appeared a single time. The gene calls are TRBV19 and TRBJ1-5; D call uncertain. The germline V gene has CDR1 LNHDA and CDR2 SQIVND (reference sequence). Trimming shortened V by 1 base and J by 6 bases, and 7 bases separated the two germline ends. The CDR3 extends over 13 amino acids. The CDR3 protein is CASSIAGLQPQHF. The CDR3 bases are TGTGCCAGTAGTATAGCGGGTCTTCAGCCCCAGCATTTT.